This TCR beta chain came from a study of shared clonotypes between healthy human individuals (dated by TCRdb to between 2020 and 2021). With regard to the full study: A few men and a couple of women, aged 18 to 49 years, made up the cohort. For each donor, CD4 naive and CD4 memory were each given three plates, CD8 naive was given two plates, and CD8 memory was given one plate. Libraries were prepared and TCR repertoires were sequenced by different laboratories using diverse techniques, in order to increase sequencing depth and limit assay-specific biases. Blood TCR repertoires of 5 or 6 healthy adults were deeply sequenced to estimate repertoire size and the extent of clonotype sharing between individuals. Each donor's leukapheresis produced roughly between roughly 0.85 and 10 billion PBMCs. The paper's findings and limits, for the study overall: Even with the large sequencing depth, rarefaction of the sorted-subset datasets indicated that sequencing was incomplete. The genetic and exposure-history diversity represented was limited by the small number of donors. Sampling was restricted to blood, and TCR repertoires in tissues likely differ from the TCR repertoires found in blood. Clonotypes shared by all four sorted-subset donors showed higher generation probabilities than non-shared clonotypes. Pairwise subsampling led to the expectation that sequencing depth would affect the degree of clonotype sharing among donors. Naive subsets generally had larger estimated clonotype richness than memory subsets. When a handful of donors were compared, the shared fraction of clonotypes was about 5% for naive CD4, approximately 3.3% for naive CD8, more than 2% for memory CD4, and approximately 0.4% for memory CD8.

Healthy HIV-negative adults with no recently reported acute infections or vaccinations were included as donors. Every donor was a Caucasian adult residing in Nashville, Tennessee, USA. CD4+ T cells were enriched by magnetic negative selection, after which naive cells were positively selected on CD45RA and the negative fraction was taken as the memory subset. Blood was collected by leukapheresis, and PBMCs were isolated by Ficoll-Histopaque density gradient centrifugation and then cryopreserved in liquid nitrogen vapor phase. Analytical flow cytometry was used to check the purity and quantity of every magnetically sorted T cell population. Each sorted fraction had its genomic DNA isolated and then quantified by UV absorbance on a Nanodrop 2000c. Comment on this clone: Its antigen is currently not known. Base qualities are missing; no much larger clone stands one base away.

Trimming leaves V shorter by 6 bases and J shorter by 4 bases, with the junction holding 11 bases beyond the gene matches. The germline V gene (reference sequence) sets CDR1 to MNHEY and CDR2 to SMNVEV. From cysteine to phenylalanine, the CDR3 is 15 amino acids long. Only CDR3 DNA remains: 45 bases, in frame from the first base. TCR CDR3 regions were amplified from genomic DNA by multiplex PCR using the deep immunoSEQ assay. Genomic DNA extracted from each cell subset was distributed evenly over all wells of several immunoSEQ 96-well plates, and each plate served as one replicate. For sorted subsets, approximately 210 ng genomic DNA, equal to 25,000 to 35,000 T cell genomes, was loaded into each replicate PCR. The purified libraries were quantified using a Qubit 3.0 fluorometer, sized with a Bioanalyzer 2100, and then quantified again using the KAPA Library Quantification kit. Every immunoSEQ 96-well plate was sequenced on a dedicated single-read 150-cycle Illumina NextSeq 550 flow cell. Per the original workflow: Because the immunoSEQ output included only junctional sequences and no quality scores, the filtering could not be the same as the filtering used for full-length reads. To assign V/J genes and CDR3, sequences were annotated against IMGT germline references using PyIR, a Python wrapper for IgBLAST v1.9. Reads were removed for weak V/J assignments (E-value above 1e-6), missing CDR3, stop codons, out-of-frame junctions, or ambiguous translated residues. V3J clonotypes were defined as sequences sharing an identical inferred V gene, J gene, and CDR3 amino acid sequence. Percentage overlap between repertoires was calculated by dividing the number of shared unique clonotypes by the size of the smaller repertoire. Richness of each repertoire was evaluated using RTK rarefaction, the Chao1 estimator, and Recon v2.1 estimates of unobserved clonotypes. OLGA was used to compute generation probabilities for all TCRbeta clonotypes that the gDNA method yielded from a few donors. TCRdb's version of the immuneACCESS table is confined to in-frame rearrangements and falls short of the full clone set. An unresolved V gene accounts for under half of the shortfall where checked; the remainder is of unknown origin. The DNA was the basis for D and trimming; V, J and clone size are from that table. For this sample there are about 680,000 clones; roughly 73% appear just once. The ten biggest clones cover 1.5% to 2% of the sample.

The sequencing sample was made of memory CD4+ T cells sorted from blood. The intended sense of this specimen's cell subset or site label: CD45RA-negative fraction. The source is a young woman in good health. The chain links TRBV27 with TRBJ2-7, and TRBD1 matches 8 of the central bases. The nucleotide sequence reads TGTGCCAGCAGATCCTTCGGACAGGGAAGGTACGAGCAGTACTTC. This codes for CASRSFGQGRYEQYF.